This TCR beta chain appears in the sequencing data of a study of resident and recirculating memory T cells in vitiligo. Study results and limitations: No single dominant TCR clone appeared; lesion clonality varied. TCR sequences were not conserved across biopsy sites or patients.

Worth noting for this clone: The antigen is not known.

Generated by immunoSEQ multiplex PCR, the TCRdb table keeps only in-frame clones and is missing some. The table lists 70,000 to 95,000 clones, about 90% of them singletons. Stable vitiligo meant no lesion change over the previous 6 months. Patients had received no treatment within the previous three months. The receptor was isolated from a male donor with vitiligo. Sequenced material: blood.

The CDR3 coding sequence is TGCGCCAGCAGCTTGGCAGGGTTTTCGTCGCAGTACTTC. It translates to CASSLAGFSSQYF. The chain links TRBV5-1 to TRBJ2-7; D may be TRBD1 (5 bases). Between the trimmed V and J ends, which lost 0 bases and 9 bases, there was a span of 13 bases. The germline gives CDR1 SGHRS, CDR2 YFSETQ. The CDR3 spans 13 residues. Looking up the rest from reference TRBV5-1 and TRBJ2-7 gives the full variable domain: KAGVTQTPRYLIKTRGQQVTLSCSPISGHRSVSWYQQTPGQGLQFLFEYFSETQRNKGNFPGRFSGRQFSNSRSEMNVSTLELGDSALYLCASSLAGFSSQYFGPGTRLTVT.